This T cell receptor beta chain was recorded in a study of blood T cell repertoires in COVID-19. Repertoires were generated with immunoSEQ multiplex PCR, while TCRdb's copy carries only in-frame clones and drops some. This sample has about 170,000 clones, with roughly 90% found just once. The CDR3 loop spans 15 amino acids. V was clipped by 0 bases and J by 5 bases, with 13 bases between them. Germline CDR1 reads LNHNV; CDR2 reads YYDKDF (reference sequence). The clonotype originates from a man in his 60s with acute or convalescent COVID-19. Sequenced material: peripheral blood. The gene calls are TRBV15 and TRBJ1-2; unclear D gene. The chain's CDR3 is CATSREAGIQYGYTF. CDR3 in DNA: TGTGCCACCAGCAGAGAAGCGGGGATTCAATATGGCTACACCTTC.